These T cell receptor beta chains were read from a single sample in a study of T cells in Graves' hyperthyroidism and ophthalmopathy. In TCRdb, the multiplex PCR reads were re-called with MiXCR into one record per CDR3 protein. The sample lists fewer than 750,000 distinct CDR3 sequences, roughly 15% occurring once. Sequenced sample: blood. These TCRs come from a woman in her 50s with Graves' ophthalmopathy. CDR3s include the opening cysteine and the closing phenylalanine or tryptophan. D genes are given only for firm matches. Part of the rows lack a size; the others show once, few, many or a class for expanded clones.

V: TRBV15
size: NA
D: NA
J: TRBJ2-2
DNA: TGTGCCACCAGCCTAATCACCGGGGAGCTGTTTTTT
CDR3: CATSLITGELFF

V: TRBV7-8
size: many
D: NA
J: TRBJ2-2
DNA: TGTGCCAGCAGCTCTCGGGCTAGCGCTGCCGGGGAGCTGTTTTTT
CDR3: CASSSRASAAGELFF

V: TRBV29-1
size: few
D: NA
J: TRBJ2-5
DNA: TGCAGCGTTCGGGGACTGTATCAAGAGACCCAGTACTTC
CDR3: CSVRGLYQETQYF

V: TRBV2
size: many
D: NA
J: TRBJ2-7
DNA: TGTGCCAGCAGTTCCGAGGACGGGACCTACGAGCAGTACTTC
CDR3: CASSSEDGTYEQYF

V: TRBV7-6
size: many
D: TRBD1
J: TRBJ1-6
DNA: TGTGCCAGCAGCCCGCCGACAGGGTCACCCCTCCACTTT
CDR3: CASSPPTGSPLHF

V: TRBV7-2
size: many
D: NA
J: TRBJ2-5
DNA: TGTGCCAGCAGCTTAGAGGGCGGGCCCCAAGAGACCCAGTACTTC
CDR3: CASSLEGGPQETQYF

V: TRBV20-1
size: few
D: NA
J: TRBJ2-1
DNA: TGCAGTGCTAGACTTGGTCTAAATAGCGTTAATGAGCAGTTCTTC
CDR3: CSARLGLNSVNEQFF

V: TRBV6-2/TRBV6-3
size: many
D: NA
J: TRBJ1-1
DNA: TGTGCCAGCAGTTTCGGGGTTTGGACTGAAGCTTTCTTT
CDR3: CASSFGVWTEAFF

V: TRBV27
size: many
D: NA
J: TRBJ1-5
DNA: TGTGCCAGCAGAGGGGGGGGCTCTCAGCCCCAGCATTTT
CDR3: CASRGGGSQPQHF

V: TRBV6-1
size: NA
D: NA
J: TRBJ2-3
DNA: TGTGCCGGGGGGTCCCTAGGACACCAGTATTTT
CDR3: CAGGSLGHQYF

V: TRBV9
size: few
D: NA
J: TRBJ2-7
DNA: TGTGCCAGCAGCGCCTTCGACCGGCCTCGTTCCGAGCAGTACTTC
CDR3: CASSAFDRPRSEQYF

V: TRBV6-1
size: few
D: TRBD1
J: TRBJ2-6
DNA: TGTGCCACCCGGGACAGGGGAATGGGGGCCAACGTCCTGACTTTC
CDR3: CATRDRGMGANVLTF

V: TRBV20-1
size: many
D: TRBD2
J: TRBJ2-1
DNA: TGCAGTGCTAGAGAGAGGGACCGATTGAGCGGGAGGGGCTACAATGAGCAGTTCTTC
CDR3: CSARERDRLSGRGYNEQFF

V: TRBV28
size: many
D: NA
J: TRBJ2-3
DNA: TGTGCCAGCAGTCTCCCGGAGCGGACGCAGTATTTT
CDR3: CASSLPERTQYF

V: TRBV12-3/TRBV12-4
size: many
D: TRBD1
J: TRBJ2-1
DNA: TGTGCCAGCAGTTTTCGGGACAGGGGAGGTGAGCAGTTCTTC
CDR3: CASSFRDRGGEQFF

V: TRBV2
size: many
D: NA
J: TRBJ1-1
DNA: TGTGCCAGCAGTGAAGGGGTGGGAACTGAAGCTTTCTTT
CDR3: CASSEGVGTEAFF

V: TRBV7-6
size: few
D: TRBD1
J: TRBJ1-3
DNA: TGTGCCAGCAGCGCTGGACAGGGGTTTTCAGGAAACACCATATATTTT
CDR3: CASSAGQGFSGNTIYF

V: TRBV12-3/TRBV12-4
size: NA
D: TRBD1
J: TRBJ2-7
DNA: TGTGCCAGCAGTTCCATATTGAACAGGGGGCGGAGTACCTACGAGCAGTACTTC
CDR3: CASSSILNRGRSTYEQYF

V: TRBV18
size: few
D: NA
J: TRBJ2-1
DNA: TGTGCCAGCTCACCTCCGGGAGTGGGCTACAATGAGCAGTTCTTC
CDR3: CASSPPGVGYNEQFF

V: TRBV12-3/TRBV12-4
size: NA
D: NA
J: TRBJ1-5
DNA: TGTGCCGGCAGCAGGGCCCCTGGGAATCAGCCCCAGCATTTT
CDR3: CAGSRAPGNQPQHF

V: TRBV20-1
size: NA
D: NA
J: TRBJ1-6
DNA: TGCAGTGCTAGAGATGGACTGAGCGCCTATAATTCACCCCTCCACTTT
CDR3: CSARDGLSAYNSPLHF

V: TRBV20-1
size: NA
D: TRBD2
J: TRBJ2-2
DNA: TGCAGTGCCCCTCGTACTAGCGGACACACCGGGGAGCTGTTTTTT
CDR3: CSAPRTSGHTGELFF

V: TRBV18
size: few
D: NA
J: TRBJ2-2
DNA: TGTGCCAGCTCACCACGGGTAACAGACTCAAACACCGGGGAGCTGTTTTTT
CDR3: CASSPRVTDSNTGELFF

V: TRBV20-1
size: many
D: TRBD2
J: TRBJ2-3
DNA: TGCAGTGCTAGAGTGCTAGCGGGTAGCACAGATACGCAGTATTTT
CDR3: CSARVLAGSTDTQYF

V: TRBV7-2
size: many
D: TRBD2
J: TRBJ2-3
DNA: TGTGCCAGCAGCTGGATGGTTAGCGGGAGTTCAGATACGCAGTATTTT
CDR3: CASSWMVSGSSDTQYF

V: TRBV28
size: many
D: TRBD1
J: TRBJ1-1
DNA: TGTGCCAGCAGTTTTCCAACAGGGGGCGGGGACACTGAAGCTTTCTTT
CDR3: CASSFPTGGGDTEAFF

V: TRBV7-7
size: few
D: NA
J: TRBJ2-2
DNA: TGTGCTAGCAGCGCCGGAATCACCGGGGAGCTGTTTTTT
CDR3: CASSAGITGELFF

V: TRBV6-8
size: few
D: NA
J: TRBJ1-2
DNA: TGTGCCAGCAGTTACTATGCCACGAACTATGGCTACACCTTC
CDR3: CASSYYATNYGYTF

V: TRBV28
size: many
D: NA
J: TRBJ1-2
DNA: TGTGCCAGCAGTTTAGGGGGGCTGCGTGGCTACACCTTC
CDR3: CASSLGGLRGYTF

V: TRBV28
size: few
D: TRBD2
J: TRBJ2-7
DNA: TGTGCCAGCAGGGAAAGCGGGAGACCCTCCTACGAGCAGTACTTC
CDR3: CASRESGRPSYEQYF

V: TRBV3-1
size: many
D: TRBD2
J: TRBJ2-3
DNA: TGTGCCAGCAGCCAAGAGAAATTAGCGGGAGGTATCCTCCCGGATACGCAGTATTTT
CDR3: CASSQEKLAGGILPDTQYF

V: TRBV20-1
size: many
D: TRBD2
J: TRBJ2-1
DNA: TGCAGTGCTAGAGATCTAACTAGCGGGGGTGACTCCTACAATGAGCAGTTCTTC
CDR3: CSARDLTSGGDSYNEQFF

V: TRBV7-9
size: NA
D: NA
J: TRBJ2-7
DNA: TGTGCCAGCAGCTTGCGTCCCCAAGGCGAGCAGTACTTC
CDR3: CASSLRPQGEQYF

V: TRBV7-2
size: many
D: TRBD1
J: TRBJ2-7
DNA: TGTGCCAGCAGCTTAGCGCTTGGCAGGGGGGAGCAGTACTTC
CDR3: CASSLALGRGEQYF

V: TRBV2
size: many
D: NA
J: TRBJ2-7
DNA: TGTGCCAGCAGGAGGGACATCCTCTCCTACGAGCAGTACTTC
CDR3: CASRRDILSYEQYF

V: TRBV19
size: NA
D: NA
J: TRBJ2-1
DNA: TGTGCCAGTAGTATAGGCTGGAGGTGGGCCTACAATGAGCAGTTCTTC
CDR3: CASSIGWRWAYNEQFF

V: TRBV7-3
size: many
D: TRBD2
J: TRBJ2-1
DNA: TGTGCCAGCAGCTTCAGCGGGAGGAATGAGCAGTTCTTC
CDR3: CASSFSGRNEQFF

V: TRBV7-8
size: many
D: NA
J: TRBJ1-5
DNA: TGTGCCAGCAGCCCGGACCCCTTCCGAGGGCCCCAGCATTTT
CDR3: CASSPDPFRGPQHF

V: TRBV7-2
size: many
D: NA
J: TRBJ2-7
DNA: TGTGCCAGCAGCTTAGGGAGCCAGAAGCAGTACTTC
CDR3: CASSLGSQKQYF

V: TRBV6-2/TRBV6-3
size: many
D: TRBD2
J: TRBJ2-7
DNA: TGTGCCAGCAGCAAGCCGACTAGCGGGAGGCCCCGGCCCTACGAGCAGTACTTC
CDR3: CASSKPTSGRPRPYEQYF

V: TRBV3-1
size: many
D: NA
J: TRBJ2-5
DNA: TGTGCCAGCAGCCAAATGAGACGCAGCCAAGAGACCCAGTACTTC
CDR3: CASSQMRRSQETQYF

V: TRBV18
size: NA
D: TRBD2
J: TRBJ2-7
DNA: TGTGCCGGCTCACTAAGACTAGCGGACTCCTACGAGCAGTACTTC
CDR3: CAGSLRLADSYEQYF

V: TRBV28
size: many
D: TRBD2
J: TRBJ2-2
DNA: TGTGCCAGCAAAGGGACTAGTCGAAACACCGGGGAGCTGTTTTTT
CDR3: CASKGTSRNTGELFF

V: TRBV7-2
size: NA
D: NA
J: TRBJ2-1
DNA: TGTGCCAGCAGCTTAGGACCCCGGGACCGGCAGTTCTTC
CDR3: CASSLGPRDRQFF

V: TRBV12-3/TRBV12-4
size: many
D: NA
J: TRBJ2-1
DNA: TGTGCCAGCAGTTTAACGGGGACCACAGTTGAGCAGTTCTTC
CDR3: CASSLTGTTVEQFF

V: TRBV3-1
size: many
D: NA
J: TRBJ1-2
DNA: TGTGCCAGCAGACCAGGGAGTCTTCTGAATGGCTACACCTTC
CDR3: CASRPGSLLNGYTF

V: TRBV5-1
size: many
D: TRBD2
J: TRBJ2-1
DNA: TGCGCCAGCCGCTCAACCGGGACTAGCGCTAACAATGAGCAGTTCTTC
CDR3: CASRSTGTSANNEQFF

V: TRBV15
size: many
D: NA
J: TRBJ1-5
DNA: TGTGCCACCAGCAGAGTAGGCAGGGAGGATCAGCCCCAGCATTTT
CDR3: CATSRVGREDQPQHF

V: TRBV18
size: many
D: NA
J: TRBJ2-1
DNA: TGTGCCAGCTCACCGGGGTTGGGGGATCTCAGTGAGCAGTTCTTC
CDR3: CASSPGLGDLSEQFF

V: TRBV30
size: many
D: NA
J: TRBJ2-7
DNA: TGTGCCTGGAGTGTTTTAGGGCACGAGCAGTACTTC
CDR3: CAWSVLGHEQYF